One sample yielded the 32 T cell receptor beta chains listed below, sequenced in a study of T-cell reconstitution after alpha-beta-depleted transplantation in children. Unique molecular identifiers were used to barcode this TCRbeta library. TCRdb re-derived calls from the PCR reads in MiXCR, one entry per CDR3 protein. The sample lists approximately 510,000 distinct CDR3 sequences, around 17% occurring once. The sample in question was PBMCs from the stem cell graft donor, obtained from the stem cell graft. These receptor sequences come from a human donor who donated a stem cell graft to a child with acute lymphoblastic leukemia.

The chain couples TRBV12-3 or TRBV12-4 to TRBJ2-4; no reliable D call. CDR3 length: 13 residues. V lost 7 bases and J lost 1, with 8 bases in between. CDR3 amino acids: CASIGPAKNIQYF. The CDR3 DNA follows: TGTGCCAGCATAGGGCCGGCCAAAAACATTCAGTACTTC.

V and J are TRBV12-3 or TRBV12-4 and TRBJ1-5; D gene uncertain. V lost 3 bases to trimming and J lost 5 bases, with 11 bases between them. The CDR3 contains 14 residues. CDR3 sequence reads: CASSFSRIYQPQHF. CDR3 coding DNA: TGTGCCAGCAGTTTTTCGCGGATCTATCAGCCCCAGCATTTT.

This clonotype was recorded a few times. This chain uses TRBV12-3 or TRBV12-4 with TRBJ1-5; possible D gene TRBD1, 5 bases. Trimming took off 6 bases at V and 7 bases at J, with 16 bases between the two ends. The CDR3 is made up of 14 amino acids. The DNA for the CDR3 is TGTGCCAGCAGCAATTGGGGACTGGCCCAGCCCCAGCATTTT. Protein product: CASSNWGLAQPQHF.

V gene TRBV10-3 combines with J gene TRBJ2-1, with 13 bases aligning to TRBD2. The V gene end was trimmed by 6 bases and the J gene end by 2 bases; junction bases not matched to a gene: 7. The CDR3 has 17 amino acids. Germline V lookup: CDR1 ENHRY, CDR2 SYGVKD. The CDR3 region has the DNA TGTGCCATCAGAGGACTAGCGGGAGAGGGGACCTACAATGAGCAGTTCTTC. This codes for CAIRGLAGEGTYNEQFF.

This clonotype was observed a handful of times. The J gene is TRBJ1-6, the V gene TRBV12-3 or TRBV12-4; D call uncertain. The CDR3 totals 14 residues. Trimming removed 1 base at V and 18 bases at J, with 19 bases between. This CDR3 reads CASSLGSSSALRHF. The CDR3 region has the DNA TGTGCCAGCAGTTTAGGGAGTTCCAGCGCCCTGCGCCACTTT.

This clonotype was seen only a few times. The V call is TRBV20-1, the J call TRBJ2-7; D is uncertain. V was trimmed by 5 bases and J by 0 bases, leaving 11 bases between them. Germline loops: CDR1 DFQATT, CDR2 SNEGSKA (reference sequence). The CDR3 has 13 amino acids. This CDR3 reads CSALYSGSYEQYF. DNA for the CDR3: TGCAGTGCTTTATACTCTGGCTCCTACGAGCAGTACTTC.

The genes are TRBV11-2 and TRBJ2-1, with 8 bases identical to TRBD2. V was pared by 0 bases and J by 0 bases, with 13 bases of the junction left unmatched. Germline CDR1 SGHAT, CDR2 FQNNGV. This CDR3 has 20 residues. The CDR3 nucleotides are TGTGCCAGCAGCTTAGATCCGGGGCGGCTAGCGGGCACCTCCTACAATGAGCAGTTCTTC. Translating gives CASSLDPGRLAGTSYNEQFF.

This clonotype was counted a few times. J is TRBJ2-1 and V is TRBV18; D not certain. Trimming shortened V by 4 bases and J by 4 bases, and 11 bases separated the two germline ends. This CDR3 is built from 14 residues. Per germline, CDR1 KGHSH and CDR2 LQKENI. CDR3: CASSRVHGYNEQFF. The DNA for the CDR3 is TGTGCCAGCTCACGGGTTCATGGGTACAATGAGCAGTTCTTC.

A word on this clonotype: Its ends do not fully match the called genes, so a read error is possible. CDR3 nucleotide sequence: TGTGCCAGCAGCTTGGGTGGGACCCTATGGTGGGACTTC. This codes for CASSLGGTLWWDF. This chain uses TRBV5-4 with TRBJ2-7; D is possibly TRBD1 or TRBD2 (5 bases each). CDR1 SGHNT and CDR2 YYREEE come from the germline V gene (reference sequence). The CDR3 is 13 amino acids.

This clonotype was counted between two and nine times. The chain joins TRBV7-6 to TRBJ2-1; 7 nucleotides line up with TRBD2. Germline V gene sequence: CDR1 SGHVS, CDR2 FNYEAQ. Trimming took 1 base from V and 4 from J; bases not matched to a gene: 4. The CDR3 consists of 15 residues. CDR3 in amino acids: CASSLDPGGYNEQFF. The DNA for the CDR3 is TGTGCCAGCAGCTTAGACCCGGGAGGATACAATGAGCAGTTCTTC. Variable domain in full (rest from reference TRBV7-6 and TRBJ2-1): GAGVSQSPRYKVTKRGQDVALRCDPISGHVSLYWYRQALGQGPEFLTYFNYEAQQDKSGLPNDRFSAERPEGSISTLTIQRTEQRDSAMYRCASSLDPGGYNEQFFGPGTRLTVL.

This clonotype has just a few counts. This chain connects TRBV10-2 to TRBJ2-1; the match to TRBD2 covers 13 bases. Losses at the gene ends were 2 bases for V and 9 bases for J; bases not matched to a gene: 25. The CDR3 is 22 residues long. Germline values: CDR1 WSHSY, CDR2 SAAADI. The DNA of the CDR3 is TGCGCCAGCAGTGAGACTAGCGGGAGGGCCCTCCGCCAACAACGTCCCCACCGTGAGCAGTTCTTC. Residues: CASSETSGRALRQQRPHREQFF.

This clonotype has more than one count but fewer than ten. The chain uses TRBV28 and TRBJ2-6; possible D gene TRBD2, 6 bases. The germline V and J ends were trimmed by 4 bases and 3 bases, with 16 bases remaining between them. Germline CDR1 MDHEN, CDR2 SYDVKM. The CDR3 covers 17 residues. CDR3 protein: CASSWDRLEDGANVLTF. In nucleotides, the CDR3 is TGTGCCAGCAGTTGGGACCGACTAGAGGATGGGGCCAACGTCCTGACTTTC.

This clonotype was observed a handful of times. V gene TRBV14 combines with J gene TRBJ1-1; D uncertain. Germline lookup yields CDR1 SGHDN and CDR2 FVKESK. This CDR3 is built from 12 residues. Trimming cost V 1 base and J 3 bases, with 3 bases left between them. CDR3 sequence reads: CASSQVYTEAFF. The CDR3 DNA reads TGTGCCAGCAGCCAAGTTTACACTGAAGCTTTCTTT. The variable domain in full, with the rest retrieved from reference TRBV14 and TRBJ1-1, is EAGVTQFPSHSVIEKGQTVTLRCDPISGHDNLYWYRRVMGKEIKFLLHFVKESKQDESGMPNNRFLAERTGGTYSTLKVQPAELEDSGVYFCASSQVYTEAFFGQGTRLTVV.

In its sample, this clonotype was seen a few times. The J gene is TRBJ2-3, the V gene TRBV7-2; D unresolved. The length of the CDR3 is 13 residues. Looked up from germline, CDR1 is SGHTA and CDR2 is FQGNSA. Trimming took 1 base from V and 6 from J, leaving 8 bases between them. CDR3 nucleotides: TGTGCCAGCAGCTTAGGGCTTTCGGATACGCAGTATTTT. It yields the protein CASSLGLSDTQYF.

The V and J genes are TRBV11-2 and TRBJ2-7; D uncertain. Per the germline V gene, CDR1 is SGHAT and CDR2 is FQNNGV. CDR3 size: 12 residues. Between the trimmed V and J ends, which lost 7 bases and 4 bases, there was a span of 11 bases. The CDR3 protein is CASTGQEYEQYF. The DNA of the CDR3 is TGTGCCAGCACCGGTCAGGAGTACGAGCAGTACTTC.

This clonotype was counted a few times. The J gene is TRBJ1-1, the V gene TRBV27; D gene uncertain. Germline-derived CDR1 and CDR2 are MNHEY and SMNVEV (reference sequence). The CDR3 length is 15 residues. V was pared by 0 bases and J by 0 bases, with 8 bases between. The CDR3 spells CASSLSSKVNTEAFF. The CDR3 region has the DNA TGTGCCAGCAGTTTATCGTCGAAGGTGAACACTGAAGCTTTCTTT.

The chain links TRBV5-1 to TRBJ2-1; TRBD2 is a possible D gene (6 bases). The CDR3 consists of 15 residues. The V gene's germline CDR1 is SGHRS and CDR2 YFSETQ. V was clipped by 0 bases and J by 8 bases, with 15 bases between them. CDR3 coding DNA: TGCGCCAGCAGCTTGGAGGAGGGAGCCGGGTATGAGCAGTTCTTC. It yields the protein CASSLEEGAGYEQFF.

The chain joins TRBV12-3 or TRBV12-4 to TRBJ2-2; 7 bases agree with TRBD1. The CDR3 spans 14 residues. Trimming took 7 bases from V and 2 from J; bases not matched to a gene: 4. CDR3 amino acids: CASTGDRNTGELFF. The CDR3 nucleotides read TGTGCCAGCACCGGGGACAGAAACACCGGGGAGCTGTTTTTT.

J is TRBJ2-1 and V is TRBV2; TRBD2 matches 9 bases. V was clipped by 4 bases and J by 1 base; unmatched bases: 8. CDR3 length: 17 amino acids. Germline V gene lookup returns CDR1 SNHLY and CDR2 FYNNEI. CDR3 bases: TGTGCCAGCAGTGGAATAGCGGGAGAGTTATCCTACAATGAGCAGTTCTTC. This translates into CASSGIAGELSYNEQFF.

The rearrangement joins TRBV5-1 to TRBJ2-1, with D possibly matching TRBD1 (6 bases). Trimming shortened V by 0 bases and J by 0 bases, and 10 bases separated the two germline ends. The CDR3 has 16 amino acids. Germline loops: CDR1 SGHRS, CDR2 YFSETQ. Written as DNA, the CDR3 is TGCGCCAGCAGCTTGGCCCCACAGGGCTCCTACAATGAGCAGTTCTTC. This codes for CASSLAPQGSYNEQFF.

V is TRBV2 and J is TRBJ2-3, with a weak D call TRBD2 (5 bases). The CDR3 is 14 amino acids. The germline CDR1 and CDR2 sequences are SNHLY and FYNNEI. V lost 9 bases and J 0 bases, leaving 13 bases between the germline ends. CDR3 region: CARRGSISTDTQYF. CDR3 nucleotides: TGTGCCAGGAGAGGGTCGATTAGCACAGATACGCAGTATTTT.

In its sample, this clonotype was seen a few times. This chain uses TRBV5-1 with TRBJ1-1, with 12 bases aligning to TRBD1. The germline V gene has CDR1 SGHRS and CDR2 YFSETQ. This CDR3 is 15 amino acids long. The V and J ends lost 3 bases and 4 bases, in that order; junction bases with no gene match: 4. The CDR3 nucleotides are TGCGCCAGCAGCTGGGACAGGGGGCCGGGCACTGAAGCTTTCTTT. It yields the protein CASSWDRGPGTEAFF.

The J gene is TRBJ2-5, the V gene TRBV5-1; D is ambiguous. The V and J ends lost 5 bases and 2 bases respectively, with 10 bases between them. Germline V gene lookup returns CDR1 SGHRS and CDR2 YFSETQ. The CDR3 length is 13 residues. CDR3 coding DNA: TGCGCCAGCAGGGACGGAACTCAAGAGACCCAGTACTTC. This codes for CASRDGTQETQYF.

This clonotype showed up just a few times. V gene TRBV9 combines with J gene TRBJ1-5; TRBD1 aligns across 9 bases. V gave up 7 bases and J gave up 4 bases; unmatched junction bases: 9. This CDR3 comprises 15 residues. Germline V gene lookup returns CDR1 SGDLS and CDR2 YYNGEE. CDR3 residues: CASAVGGTGNQPQHF. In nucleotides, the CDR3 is TGTGCCAGCGCCGTCGGGGGGACAGGGAATCAGCCCCAGCATTTT.

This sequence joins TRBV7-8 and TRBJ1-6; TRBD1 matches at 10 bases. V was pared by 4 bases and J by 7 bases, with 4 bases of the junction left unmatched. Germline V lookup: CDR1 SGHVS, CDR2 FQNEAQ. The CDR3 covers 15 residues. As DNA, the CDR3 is TGTGCCAGCAGCTCGGGACAGGGGCACAATTCACCCCTCCACTTT. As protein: CASSSGQGHNSPLHF.

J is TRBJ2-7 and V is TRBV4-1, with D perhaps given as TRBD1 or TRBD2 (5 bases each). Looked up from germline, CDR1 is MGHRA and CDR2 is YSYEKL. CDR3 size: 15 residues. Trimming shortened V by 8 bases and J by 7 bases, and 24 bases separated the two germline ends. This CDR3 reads CASSSDGTGPSEQYF. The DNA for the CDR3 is TGCGCCAGCTCGTCTGACGGGACCGGGCCCTCTGAGCAGTACTTC.

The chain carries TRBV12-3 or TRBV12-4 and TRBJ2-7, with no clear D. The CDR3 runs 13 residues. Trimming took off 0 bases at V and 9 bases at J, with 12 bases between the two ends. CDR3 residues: CASSLARLVGQYF. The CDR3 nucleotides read TGTGCCAGCAGTTTAGCTCGTCTGGTCGGGCAGTACTTC.

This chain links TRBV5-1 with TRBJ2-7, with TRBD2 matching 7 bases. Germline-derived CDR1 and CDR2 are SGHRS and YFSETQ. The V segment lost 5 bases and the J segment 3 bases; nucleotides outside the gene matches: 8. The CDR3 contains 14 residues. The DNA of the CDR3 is TGCGCCAGCAGTGTGGGGCGGGAGCTCTACGAGCAGTACTTC. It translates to CASSVGRELYEQYF.

The DNA for the CDR3 is TGTGCCAGTAGTAAGAGATCCGGGACTTGGAGCTCCTACGAGCAGTACTTC. The encoded protein is CASSKRSGTWSSYEQYF. V and J are TRBV19 and TRBJ2-7, with a possible D match to TRBD2 (6 bases). Germline CDR1 reads LNHDA; CDR2 reads SQIVND (reference sequence). The CDR3 runs to 17 residues. V was clipped by 4 bases and J by 0 bases, with 19 bases between them.

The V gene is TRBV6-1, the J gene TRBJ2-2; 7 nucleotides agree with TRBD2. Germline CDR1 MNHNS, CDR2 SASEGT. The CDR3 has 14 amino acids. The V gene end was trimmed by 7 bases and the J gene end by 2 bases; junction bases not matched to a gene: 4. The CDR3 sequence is CASKSGINTGELFF. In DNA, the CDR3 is TGTGCCAGCAAGAGCGGGATAAACACCGGGGAGCTGTTTTTT.

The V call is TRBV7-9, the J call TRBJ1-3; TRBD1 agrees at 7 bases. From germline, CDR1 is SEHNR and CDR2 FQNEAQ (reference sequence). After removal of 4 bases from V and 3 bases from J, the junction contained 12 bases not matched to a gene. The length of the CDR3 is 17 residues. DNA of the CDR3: TGTGCCAGCAGCTCAACCCGACAGGGTCTCAGTGGAAACACCATATATTTT. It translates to CASSSTRQGLSGNTIYF.

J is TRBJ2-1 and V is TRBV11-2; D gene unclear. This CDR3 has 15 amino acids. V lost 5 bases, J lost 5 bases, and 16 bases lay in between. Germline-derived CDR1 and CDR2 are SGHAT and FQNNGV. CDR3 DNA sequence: TGTGCCAGCAGCCGTATCCGAGGACGCCACAATGAGCAGTTCTTC. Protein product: CASSRIRGRHNEQFF.